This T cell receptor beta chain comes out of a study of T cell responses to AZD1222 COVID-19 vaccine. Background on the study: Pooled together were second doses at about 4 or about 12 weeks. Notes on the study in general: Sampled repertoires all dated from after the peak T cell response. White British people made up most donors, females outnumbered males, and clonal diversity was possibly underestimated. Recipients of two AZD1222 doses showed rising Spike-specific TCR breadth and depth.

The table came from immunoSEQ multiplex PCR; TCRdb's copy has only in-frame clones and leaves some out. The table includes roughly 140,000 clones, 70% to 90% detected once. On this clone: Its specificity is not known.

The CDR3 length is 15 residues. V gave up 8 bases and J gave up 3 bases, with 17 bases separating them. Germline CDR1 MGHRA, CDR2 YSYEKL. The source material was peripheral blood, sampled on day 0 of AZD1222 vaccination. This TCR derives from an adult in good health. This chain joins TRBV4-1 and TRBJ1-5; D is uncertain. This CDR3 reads CASGPSLDLNQPQHF. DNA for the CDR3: TGCGCCAGCGGACCGAGTTTGGACCTCAATCAGCCCCAGCATTTT.